A single sample is the source of the 16 T cell receptor beta chains below, sequenced in a study of blood T cell repertoires in COVID-19. The protocol was immunoSEQ multiplex PCR, while the TCRdb copy is restricted to in-frame clones and leaves out a portion. The table includes about 140,000 clones, about four fifths detected once. The sample consisted of peripheral blood. The source is a man aged 80 or over with acute or convalescent COVID-19.

The table lists this clone with a few counts. The V gene is TRBV7-2, the J gene TRBJ1-2; tentatively, D is TRBD1 (6 bases). Between the trimmed V and J ends, which lost 3 bases and 8 bases, there was a span of 19 bases. Germline CDR1 reads SGHTA; CDR2 reads FQGNSA. This CDR3 has 15 residues. Here the CDR3 DNA reads TGTGCCAGCAGCTTCTCCGTAGGGGGGGCAAGGGGCTACACCTTC. Translating it yields CASSFSVGGARGYTF.

This rearrangement joins TRBV7-3 to TRBJ2-2; D is uncertain. V lost 1 base and J 4 bases, leaving 4 bases between the germline ends. The CDR3 totals 13 residues. CDR1 is SGHTA, CDR2 FQGTGA, per germline. The CDR3, as DNA: TGTGCCAGCAGCTTAATGGCCACCGGGGAGCTGTTTTTT. It is translated as CASSLMATGELFF.

The V and J genes are TRBV7-9 and TRBJ1-4, with 8 positions matching TRBD1. The germline CDR1 and CDR2 sequences are SEHNR and FQNEAQ (reference sequence). The CDR3 contains 17 residues. With V trimmed by 5 bases and J by 10 bases, 18 bases remained unmatched. Here the CDR3 reads CASSPPVVGQGRAKLFF. The CDR3 DNA follows: TGTGCCAGCAGCCCTCCAGTGGTAGGACAGGGTCGCGCAAAACTGTTTTTT.

In DNA form, the CDR3 reads TGTGCCAGCAGCTTAGAACGGGGATTAAACTATGGCTACACCTTC. Translated: CASSLERGLNYGYTF. The chain employs TRBV7-9 and TRBJ1-2, with D unclear. CDR1 SEHNR and CDR2 FQNEAQ come from the germline V gene (reference sequence). The ends were cut back, 1 base at V and 2 bases at J, with 11 bases in the middle. The CDR3 is made up of 15 amino acids.

This clone was observed once. The V gene is TRBV11-3, the J gene TRBJ2-1; 9 nucleotides align to TRBD2. Per the germline V gene, CDR1 is SGHNT and CDR2 is YENEEA. V lost 5 bases and J lost 0; bases outside the gene matches: 2. This CDR3 is built from 15 residues. The CDR3 loop reads CASSPRGGSYNEQFF. The CDR3 nucleotides are TGTGCCAGCAGCCCGCGGGGGGGCTCCTACAATGAGCAGTTCTTC.

This clone was observed a handful of times. V usage is TRBV6-5 and J usage is TRBJ2-5, with D possibly being TRBD2 (7 bases). The germline CDR1 and CDR2 sequences are MNHEY and SVGAGI. This CDR3 spans 13 amino acids. V was shortened by 8 bases and J by 5 bases, with 15 bases between the two germline ends. The CDR3 sequence: CASGLGGQETQYF. The CDR3 nucleotides are TGTGCCAGCGGGCTGGGGGGGCAGGAGACCCAGTACTTC.

This clone was recorded only once. This chain links TRBV6-2 or TRBV6-3 with TRBJ1-1, with D perhaps matching TRBD1 (5 bases). CDR3 length equals 16 residues. V was cut by 5 bases and J by 4 bases, with 20 bases left in between. CDR1 is MNHEY, CDR2 SVGEGT, per germline. As DNA, the CDR3 is TGTGCCAGCAGTGACCCCGGGCGGGGGTACGGCACTGAAGCTTTCTTT. Protein sequence: CASSDPGRGYGTEAFF.

The V call is TRBV5-6, the J call TRBJ1-4; 12 nucleotides agree with TRBD1. With V trimmed by 3 bases and J by 3 bases, 9 bases remained unmatched. CDR1 SGHDT and CDR2 YYEEEE come from the germline V gene. This CDR3 region has 18 residues. CDR3 sequence (DNA): TGTGCCAGCAGCTCCCTCTCGGGACAGGGGGCGTCTAATGAAAAACTGTTTTTT. This translates into CASSSLSGQGASNEKLFF.

CDR3 nucleotides: TGTGCCAGCGGAGGCCGCGGGGGAGCGAACACCGGGGAGCTGTTTTTT. Translating it yields CASGGRGGANTGELFF. The V gene is TRBV7-2, the J gene TRBJ2-2; TRBD2 matches at 7 bases. The germline V gene has CDR1 SGHTA and CDR2 FQGNSA. Trimming at V came to 8 bases and at J to 0 bases, leaving 9 bases not matched to a gene. This CDR3 region has 16 residues.

The V call is TRBV18, the J call TRBJ2-3; D might be TRBD1 (6 bases). Germline assignment: CDR1 KGHSH and CDR2 LQKENI. Trimming left V 3 bases short and J 0 bases short, with 16 bases between. The length of the CDR3 is 17 residues. The CDR3 DNA reads as TGTGCCAGCTCACCCGACCGTCGTAGGGGGAGCACAGATACGCAGTATTTT. It specifies CASSPDRRRGSTDTQYF.

The chain carries TRBV6-5 and TRBJ1-5; the D gene is possibly TRBD1 (5 bases). CDR1 is MNHEY, CDR2 SVGAGI, per germline. CDR3 length: 15 amino acids. The V end was cut by 5 bases, the J end by 0 bases, with 11 bases between. The CDR3 here is CASSQTVRSNQPQHF. CDR3 nucleotide sequence: TGTGCCAGCAGTCAGACAGTCCGTAGCAATCAGCCCCAGCATTTT.

This rearrangement joins TRBV6-2 or TRBV6-3 to TRBJ2-5; TRBD1 agrees at 9 bases. This CDR3 is built from 15 residues. Germline-derived CDR1 and CDR2 are MNHEY and SVGEGT. Germline trimming cut 5 bases from V and 5 bases from J; bases unmatched to any gene: 9. CDR3: CASSDVGQGQETQYF. DNA for the CDR3: TGTGCCAGCAGTGACGTCGGACAGGGGCAGGAGACCCAGTACTTC.

This chain joins TRBV9 and TRBJ2-3; tentatively, D is TRBD2 (5 bases). This CDR3 contains 13 residues. Trimming pared 4 bases from V and 5 bases from J, leaving 11 bases between. Germline-derived CDR1 and CDR2 are SGDLS and YYNGEE. The CDR3 here is CASSSPRGDTQYF. CDR3 nucleotide sequence: TGTGCCAGCAGCTCCCCCCGGGGAGATACGCAGTATTTT.

The V and J genes are TRBV7-2 and TRBJ1-5, with 8 nucleotides matching TRBD1. Trimming removed 6 bases from V and 9 bases from J; junction bases left unmatched: 10. CDR1 is SGHTA and CDR2 is FQGNSA in the germline V gene. The CDR3 runs to 14 residues. The chain's CDR3 is CASSPGQGSLPQHF. The CDR3 region has the DNA TGTGCCAGCAGTCCCGGACAGGGAAGTCTGCCCCAGCATTTT.

The chain employs TRBV7-2 and TRBJ2-4; perhaps TRBD1 as D (6 bases). V was shortened by 5 bases and J by 6 bases, with 17 bases between the two germline ends. The CDR3 runs 15 residues. Germline V gene data show CDR1 as SGHTA and CDR2 as FQGNSA. CDR3 nucleotides: TGTGCCAGCAGCCCAGAAGAGAACAGGGCAAACATTCAGTACTTC. It yields the protein CASSPEENRANIQYF.

The chain combines TRBV12-5 with TRBJ1-2; D possibly corresponds to TRBD1 (6 bases). V lost 7 bases and J 5 bases, leaving 17 bases between the germline ends. The CDR3 loop spans 14 amino acids. The germline V gene has CDR1 LGHNT and CDR2 FRNRAP. For the CDR3, the DNA is TGTGCTAGTGCTGCAGAAGGGGGAGCGTATGGCTACACCTTC. This translates into CASAAEGGAYGYTF.